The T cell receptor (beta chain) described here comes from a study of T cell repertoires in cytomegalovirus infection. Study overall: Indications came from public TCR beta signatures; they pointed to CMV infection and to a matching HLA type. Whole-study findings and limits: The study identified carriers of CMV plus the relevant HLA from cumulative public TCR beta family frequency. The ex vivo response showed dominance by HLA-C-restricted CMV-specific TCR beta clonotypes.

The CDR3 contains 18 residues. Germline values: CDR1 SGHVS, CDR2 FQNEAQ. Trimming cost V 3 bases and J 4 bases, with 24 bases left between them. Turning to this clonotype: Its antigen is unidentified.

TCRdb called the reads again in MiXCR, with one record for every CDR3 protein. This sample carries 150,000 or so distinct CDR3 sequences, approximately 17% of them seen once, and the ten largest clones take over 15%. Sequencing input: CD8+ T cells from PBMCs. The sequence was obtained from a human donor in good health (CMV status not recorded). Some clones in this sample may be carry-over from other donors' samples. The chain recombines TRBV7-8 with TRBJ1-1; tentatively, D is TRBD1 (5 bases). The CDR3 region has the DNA TGTGCCAGCAGCTTTAGTATCAGGGACTTAATCCCCGGCACTGAAGCTTTCTTT. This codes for CASSFSIRDLIPGTEAFF.